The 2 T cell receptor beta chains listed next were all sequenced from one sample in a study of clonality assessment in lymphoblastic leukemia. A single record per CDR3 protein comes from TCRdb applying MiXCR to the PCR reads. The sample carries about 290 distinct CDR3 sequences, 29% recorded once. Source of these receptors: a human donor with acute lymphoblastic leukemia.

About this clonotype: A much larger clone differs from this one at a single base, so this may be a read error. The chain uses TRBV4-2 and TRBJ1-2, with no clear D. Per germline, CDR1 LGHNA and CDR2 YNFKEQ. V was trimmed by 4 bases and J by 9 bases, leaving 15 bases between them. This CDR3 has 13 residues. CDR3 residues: CASSPPGRRSYTF. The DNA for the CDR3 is TGTGCCAGCAGCCCCCCAGGCAGGAGGAGCTACACCTTC.

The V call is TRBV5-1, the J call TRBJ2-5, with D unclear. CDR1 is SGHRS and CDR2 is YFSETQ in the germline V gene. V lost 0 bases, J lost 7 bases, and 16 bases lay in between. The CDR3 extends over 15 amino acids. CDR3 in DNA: TGCGCCAGCAGCTTGGTCGCTCGAGAGCTAGGGACCCAGTACTTC. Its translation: CASSLVARELGTQYF. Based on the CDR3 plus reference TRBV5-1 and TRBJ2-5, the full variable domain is KAGVTQTPRYLIKTRGQQVTLSCSPISGHRSVSWYQQTPGQGLQFLFEYFSETQRNKGNFPGRFSGRQFSNSRSEMNVSTLELGDSALYLCASSLVARELGTQYFGPGTRLLVL.